Described below is a single T cell receptor (beta chain) sequence and its context. The data were obtained in a study of control samples from healthy donors and cancer patients. Clones were read by immunoSEQ multiplex PCR, and TCRdb kept only the in-frame ones, dropping some. The data contain approximately 150,000 clones, 80% to 95% of them seen just once; the ten biggest clones take up 0.65% to 0.75%. The V gene lost 0 bases and the J gene lost 5 bases, with 6 bases spanning the gap. Germline V gives CDR1 SGDLS, CDR2 YYNGEE. The CDR3 extends over 13 amino acids. What was sequenced was blood. This TCR derives from a woman aged 30 to 39 in good health. The rearrangement links TRBV9 to TRBJ1-5, with no clear D. CDR3 loop: CASSVEEDQPQHF. Written as DNA, the CDR3 is TGTGCCAGCAGCGTAGAAGAAGATCAGCCCCAGCATTTT.